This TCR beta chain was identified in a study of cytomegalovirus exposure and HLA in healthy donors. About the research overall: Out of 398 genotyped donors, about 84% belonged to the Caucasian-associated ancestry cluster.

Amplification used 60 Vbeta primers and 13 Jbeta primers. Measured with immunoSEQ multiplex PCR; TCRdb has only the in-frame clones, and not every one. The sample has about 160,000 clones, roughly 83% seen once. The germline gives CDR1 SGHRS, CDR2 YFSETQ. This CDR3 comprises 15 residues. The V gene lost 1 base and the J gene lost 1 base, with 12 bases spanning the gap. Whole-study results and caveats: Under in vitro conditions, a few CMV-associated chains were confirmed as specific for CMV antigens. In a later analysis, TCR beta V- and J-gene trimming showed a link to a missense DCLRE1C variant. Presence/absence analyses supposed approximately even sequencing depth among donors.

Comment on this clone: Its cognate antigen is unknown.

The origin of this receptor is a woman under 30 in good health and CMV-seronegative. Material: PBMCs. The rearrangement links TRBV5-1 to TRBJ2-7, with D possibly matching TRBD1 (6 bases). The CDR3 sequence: CASSLRSRGSYEQYF. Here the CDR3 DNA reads TGCGCCAGCAGCTTGAGGAGCAGGGGTTCCTACGAGCAGTACTTC.